The clone carrying this TCR beta chain has only a few counts. The antigen remains undetermined. Some clones are missing from TCRdb's copy, which holds only in-frame ones; the method was immunoSEQ multiplex PCR. Of under 65,000 clones detected, roughly 80% appear once; the ten largest clones hold 1.8%. The data were taken from a study of a mutant IDH1 vaccine in newly diagnosed glioma. Study at large: Averaging roughly 40 years of age, treated patients were around 60% male and about 38% female. Patients arrived already treated with radiotherapy, temozolomide, or both, most having had both.

Time point defined: baseline, week 1 (first vaccination visit). Described treatment: pre-vaccination baseline after standard-of-care therapy. This CDR3 spans 20 amino acids. Study conclusions and caveats: Changes in top peripheral clonotypes did not appear linked to pseudoprogression. Of all patients, about 94% showed vaccine-induced immune responses.

The TCR comes from a woman aged 40-49 years with glioma. Sequenced material: PBMCs, taken from a glioma patient treated with radiotherapy, temozolomide or both. The chain joins TRBV1 to TRBJ2-1; TRBD2 is the table's D call and was not checked against the DNA. TRBV1 is a pseudogene segment. CDR3 coding DNA: TGCACCAGCAGCCAAGCCCGACTAGGTACCTCTATGGTCGGCGACAATGAGCAGTTCTTC. This encodes CTSSQARLGTSMVGDNEQFF.